This T cell receptor beta chain was profiled in a study of identical twins (TCRdb year 2016). At the level of the whole study: The study deep-sequenced TCR alpha and beta repertoires from monozygotic twins, unrelated adults of various ages and cord blood to test whether fetal clonotypes persist. Replicate twin experiments were performed at different times using different library preparation protocols to rule out contamination.

Every donor was a healthy Caucasian. Using Miltenyi CD45RO+ enrichment and human naive T-cell isolation kits, memory (CD45RO+) and naive T cells were isolated from PBMC. On this clonotype: The antigen it binds to is not known. The sample holds no much larger clone one base away, and base qualities are not on file.

What the study reported, not specific to this receptor: Compared with coincidental sharing between unrelated individuals, an excess of low generation-probability sequences was observed among out-of-frame TCR alpha sequences shared between twins. A weaker excess of twin sharing was found in beta out-of-frame sequences because the signal-to-noise ratio was lowered by fewer shared sequences. Because the same donors could not be followed over many years, the conclusions relied on cross-sectional statistical analysis. Fewer insertions were carried by abundant cord blood beta clonotypes, a similar but weaker trend appeared in young adult naive repertoires, and no such trend appeared in memory repertoires. Zero-insertion analyses could be partly confounded by invariant T cells such as MAIT and iNKT, though diverse VJ usage argued against such confounding for most clonotypes. Recombination models systematically underestimated out-of-frame TCR alpha sharing in monozygotic twins but agreed with sharing between unrelated individuals.

Library generation was performed with 5' RACE. Sequencing instrument: Illumina HiSeq 2000. A universal primer binding site was introduced by template switching, and a unique molecular identifier was present in the final cDNA, enabling accurate counting of TCR cDNA molecules. First-strand cDNA for TCR alpha and beta chains was synthesized from specific primers in the conserved constant-segment region. Each cDNA library was double barcoded, with a SMART-Mk sample barcode plus Illumina barcodes, to control for contamination. TruSeq adapter sequences and Illumina sample barcodes were added in two successive PCR steps. The Illumina HiSeq platform was used with custom primers to sequence TCR alpha and beta cDNA libraries. The source study handled its data this way. MiGEC processed the raw reads to extract unique molecular identifiers, while MiXCR was used to determine the CDR3 positions. Recombination models were inferred per individual with the repgenHMM and IGoR tools using an EM algorithm. Shared clonotype analysis was performed with the tcR package in R, normalizing sharing by the product of cloneset sizes. To study raw recombination free of thymic and clonal selection effects, out-of-frame nonproductive sequences were analyzed. TCRdb took the public reads, trimmed them with fastp at Q25, ran MiXCR for clone calling and kept in-frame beta chains. Rows merge per CDR3 protein into single entries with the most common DNA and genes. TCRdb's processing, not the study's, gives the V and J calls here. Within this sample are over 200,000 distinct CDR3 sequences, with around 10% of them counted one time only. The ten largest clones take up approximately 5.1% of the sample.

The CDR3 sequence holds 17 residues, the cysteine and phenylalanine included. CDR3 DNA is the only sequence kept; it has 51 bases, read in frame from the first base. Via the germline V gene, CDR1 is SGHTA and CDR2 FQGNSA. For this chain, trimming is 0 bases at the V end and 4 bases at the J end, and the number of junction bases without a gene match is 5. What was sequenced was memory (CD45RO+) T cells sorted from blood. What the cell subset or site label conveys for this sample: CD45RO+ enriched T cells. The clonotype originates from a woman under 30 in good health. The sequence joins TRBV7-2 to TRBJ2-1, with TRBD2 identical over 11 junction bases. In nucleotides, the sequence is TGTGCCAGCAGCTTAGCCCAGGGACTAGCGGAGTACAATGAGCAGTTCTTC. This codes for CASSLAQGLAEYNEQFF. Outside the CDR3, residues come from the reference TRBV7-2 and TRBJ2-1 proteins, so the full variable domain is: GAGVSQSPSNKVTEKGKDVELRCDPISGHTALYWYRQSLGQGLEFLIYFQGNSAPDKSGLPSDRFSAERTGGSVSTLTIQRTQQEDSAVYLCASSLAQGLAEYNEQFFGPGTRLTVL.